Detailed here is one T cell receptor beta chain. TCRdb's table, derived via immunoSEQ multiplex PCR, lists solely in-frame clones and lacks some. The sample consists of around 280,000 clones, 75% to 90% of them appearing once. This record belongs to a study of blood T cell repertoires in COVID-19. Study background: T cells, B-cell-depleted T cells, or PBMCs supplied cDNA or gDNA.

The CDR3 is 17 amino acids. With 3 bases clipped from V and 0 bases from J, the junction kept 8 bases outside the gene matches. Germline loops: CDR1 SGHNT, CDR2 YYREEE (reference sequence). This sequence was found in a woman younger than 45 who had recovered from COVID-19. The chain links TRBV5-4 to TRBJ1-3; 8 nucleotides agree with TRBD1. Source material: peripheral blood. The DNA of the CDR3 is TGTGCCAGCAGCTCTCGCCGGGACAGGCCCTCTGGAAACACCATATATTTT. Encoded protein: CASSSRRDRPSGNTIYF.